Below, 18 T cell receptor beta chains from the same sample are listed, as sequenced in a study of CD8+ T cells in alopecia areata. Sequencing used cDNA as its template, made by extracting RNA and reverse transcribing it. This table comes from immunoSEQ multiplex PCR, and its TCRdb copy is limited to in-frame clones, with some not included. The sample carries 120,000 or so clones, less than 50% recorded once. Specimen: NKG2D-low CD8+ T cells sorted from blood. The receptors come from a human donor with alopecia areata.

This clone was seen a few times. The chain links TRBV29-1 to TRBJ1-1; D uncertain. CDR1 is SQVTM and CDR2 is ANQGSEA in the germline V gene. Trimming removed 1 base at V and 4 bases at J, with 10 bases between. This CDR3 comprises 13 residues. CDR3 loop: CSVEAGRVTEAFF. The CDR3 region has the DNA TGCAGCGTTGAAGCCGGAAGGGTCACTGAAGCTTTCTTT.

The chain has TRBV4-1 and TRBJ2-1; the D is unclear. Trimming took 3 bases from V and 8 from J, leaving 5 bases between them. Germline lookup yields CDR1 MGHRA and CDR2 YSYEKL. The CDR3 has 11 amino acids. The CDR3 coding sequence is TGCGCCAGCAGCCATCAGGATGAGCAGTTCTTC. Translation gives CASSHQDEQFF.

This clone has just one count. This chain joins TRBV14 and TRBJ2-5; possibly TRBD1 for D (6 bases). The CDR3 is 13 residues long. Germline V gene sequence: CDR1 SGHDN, CDR2 FVKESK. With 3 bases removed from V and 6 bases from J, the gap between germline ends came to 11 bases. This chain's CDR3 is CASSHLGDKTQYF. The CDR3 DNA reads TGTGCCAGCAGCCACCTTGGGGACAAGACCCAGTACTTC. Filled out from reference TRBV14 and TRBJ2-5, the complete variable domain reads EAGVTQFPSHSVIEKGQTVTLRCDPISGHDNLYWYRRVMGKEIKFLLHFVKESKQDESGMPNNRFLAERTGGTYSTLKVQPAELEDSGVYFCASSHLGDKTQYFGPGTRLLVL.

This clone was seen only a few times. This chain joins TRBV29-1 and TRBJ2-3; D may be TRBD2 (5 bases). Germline V gene lookup returns CDR1 SQVTM and CDR2 ANQGSEA. The CDR3 spans 13 residues. V was trimmed by 5 bases and J by 0 bases, leaving 9 bases between them. This CDR3 reads CSVCRESTDTQYF. The CDR3 nucleotides are TGCAGCGTTTGTAGGGAGAGCACAGATACGCAGTATTTT.

The rearrangement links TRBV2 to TRBJ2-7, with TRBD2 identical over 11 bases. V lost 10 bases, J lost 3 bases, and 8 bases stayed unmatched. The CDR3 runs to 14 residues. Germline V lookup: CDR1 SNHLY, CDR2 FYNNEI. The CDR3 DNA follows: TGTGCCATCAAACTGACTAGCGGGGTCTACGAGCAGTACTTC. This codes for CAIKLTSGVYEQYF.

This clone showed up just a few times. V and J are TRBV27 and TRBJ2-1, with 9 nucleotides matching TRBD2. V was clipped by 8 bases and J by 6 bases; unmatched bases: 2. Germline lookup yields CDR1 MNHEY and CDR2 SMNVEV (reference sequence). The CDR3 extends over 12 amino acids. CDR3 region: CASFSGGNEQFF. The CDR3, as DNA: TGTGCCAGCTTTAGCGGGGGCAATGAGCAGTTCTTC.

The rearrangement uses TRBV5-1 and TRBJ1-1; D gene ambiguous. V lost 0 bases, J lost 7 bases, and 16 bases lay in between. Germline assignment: CDR1 SGHRS and CDR2 YFSETQ. The CDR3 has 15 residues. The CDR3 sequence: CASSLELPAAHEAFF. The DNA for the CDR3 is TGCGCCAGCAGCTTGGAGCTCCCGGCTGCCCATGAAGCTTTCTTT.

This clone was detected a few times. The genes are TRBV29-1 and TRBJ2-5; TRBD2 might be the D (5 bases). Germline CDR1 SQVTM, CDR2 ANQGSEA. V lost 1 base to trimming and J lost 5 bases, with 11 bases between them. This CDR3 has 13 amino acids. Here the CDR3 DNA reads TGCAGCGTTGAAGTCGGGGAAGGGGAGACCCAGTACTTC. Protein product: CSVEVGEGETQYF.

This clone turned up a few times. This rearrangement joins TRBV15 to TRBJ2-2; no clear D gene. This CDR3 contains 14 residues. Germline values: CDR1 LNHNV, CDR2 YYDKDF (reference sequence). V was cut by 5 bases and J by 6 bases, with 13 bases left in between. CDR3: CATSSHLSSGELFF. The CDR3 region has the DNA TGTGCCACCAGCTCCCATTTGTCGTCCGGGGAGCTGTTTTTT.

This clone has a handful of counts. The rearrangement links TRBV9 to TRBJ2-5; 9 bases map to TRBD1. V trimming: 3 bases; J trimming: 0 bases; junction bases outside the gene matches: 6. The CDR3 is made up of 16 amino acids. Germline V gives CDR1 SGDLS, CDR2 YYNGEE. CDR3 loop: CASSDGQGKDQETQYF. For the CDR3, the DNA is TGTGCCAGCAGCGATGGACAGGGGAAAGACCAAGAGACCCAGTACTTC.

The J gene is TRBJ2-7, the V gene TRBV29-1; 10 bases map to TRBD2. The CDR3 sequence is 12 residues long. With V trimmed by 7 bases and J by 1 base, 1 base remained unmatched. Per the germline V gene, CDR1 is SQVTM and CDR2 is ANQGSEA. This CDR3 reads CSGTSGSYEQYF. In DNA, the CDR3 is TGCAGCGGGACTAGCGGATCCTACGAGCAGTACTTC.

This rearrangement joins TRBV30 to TRBJ2-7, with 7 bases lining up with TRBD1. V lost 4 bases, J lost 1 base, and 4 bases stayed unmatched. Per the germline V gene, CDR1 is GTSNPN and CDR2 is SVGIG (reference sequence). The CDR3 has 13 residues. The CDR3 DNA is TGTGCCTGGACGGGACAGCAATCCTACGAGCAGTACTTC. This translates into CAWTGQQSYEQYF.

The chain links TRBV5-1 to TRBJ2-7, with D possibly being TRBD1 (6 bases). CDR1 is SGHRS, CDR2 YFSETQ, per germline. The germline V and J ends were trimmed by 5 bases and 3 bases, with 9 bases remaining between them. This CDR3 contains 12 residues. The CDR3 here is CASRDRDYEQYF. CDR3 DNA sequence: TGCGCCAGCAGGGACAGAGACTACGAGCAGTACTTC.

The CDR3: CASSQRPADTQYF. The CDR3 DNA reads as TGTGCCAGCAGCCAACGGCCTGCGGATACGCAGTATTTT. The chain has TRBV7-2 and TRBJ2-3; unclear D gene. CDR3 size: 13 residues. With 5 bases removed from V and 6 bases from J, the gap between germline ends came to 12 bases. CDR1 and CDR2 (germline): SGHTA, FQGNSA. Full variable domain (rest looked up from reference TRBV7-2 and TRBJ2-3): GAGVSQSPSNKVTEKGKDVELRCDPISGHTALYWYRQSLGQGLEFLIYFQGNSAPDKSGLPSDRFSAERTGGSVSTLTIQRTQQEDSAVYLCASSQRPADTQYFGPGTRLTVL.

This chain uses TRBV29-1 with TRBJ1-2; D might be TRBD1 (5 bases). The CDR3 extends over 13 amino acids. The germline V gene has CDR1 SQVTM and CDR2 ANQGSEA. V lost 3 bases to trimming and J lost 4 bases, with 12 bases between them. CDR3 coding DNA: TGCAGCGTTGAGGGGCAGACGGTCTATGGCTACACCTTC. Translating gives CSVEGQTVYGYTF.

The V and J genes are TRBV2 and TRBJ2-7; 11 bases map to TRBD1. Unmatched junction bases numbered 2, after V lost 4 bases and J lost 3 bases. The V gene's germline CDR1 is SNHLY and CDR2 FYNNEI. The CDR3 is 14 residues long. The CDR3 protein is CASSAGTGGYEQYF. The CDR3, as DNA: TGTGCCAGCAGTGCCGGGACAGGGGGCTACGAGCAGTACTTC.

The chain couples TRBV30 to TRBJ2-1; D call uncertain. The CDR3 length is 12 residues. V was pared by 0 bases and J by 10 bases, with 10 bases between. Per germline, CDR1 GTSNPN and CDR2 SVGIG (reference sequence). CDR3 DNA sequence: TGTGCCTGGAGTGTCTTTACATCCGAGCAGTTCTTC. Protein sequence: CAWSVFTSEQFF. Complete variable domain (other parts from reference TRBV30 and TRBJ2-1): SQTIHQWPATLVQPVGSPLSLECTVEGTSNPNLYWYRQAAGRGLQLLFYSVGIGQISSEVPQNLSASRPQDRQFILSSKKLLLSDSGFYLCAWSVFTSEQFFGPGTRLTVL.

This chain links TRBV15 with TRBJ1-1, with no clear D. Germline V gene lookup returns CDR1 LNHNV and CDR2 YYDKDF (reference sequence). V was cut by 3 bases and J by 0 bases, with 11 bases left in between. CDR3 length equals 15 residues. The CDR3, as DNA: TGTGCCACCAGCAGGTCGATCGGGATGAACACTGAAGCTTTCTTT. Translation gives CATSRSIGMNTEAFF.